This is a list of T cell receptor beta chains from one sample in a study of T cell responses to AZD1222 COVID-19 vaccine. Clones were read by immunoSEQ multiplex PCR, and TCRdb kept only the in-frame ones, dropping some. The table lists approximately 110,000 clones, about 95% of them singletons. Sequenced here: peripheral blood, sampled on day 0 of AZD1222 vaccination. The receptor source for this set is an adult in good health. The CDR3 runs from the conserved cysteine through the conserved F or W. Fields, in order: clone size, J gene, D gene, V gene, CDR3 DNA, CDR3 protein. D genes are given only for firm matches. Only part of the rows carry a size: once, few, many, or a class if the clone is expanded.

NA | TRBJ1-5 | NA | TRBV19 | TGTGCCAGTTCGGACATTCCGGGTCAGCCCCAGCATTTT | CASSDIPGQPQHF
NA | TRBJ1-1 | TRBD1 | TRBV6-5 | TGTGCCAGCAGCTCTGACAGGGGGACTGAAGCTTTCTTT | CASSSDRGTEAFF
once | TRBJ1-1 | NA | TRBV30 | TGTGCCTGGAAGAAAGACAGGAGGCTTTTGGACACTGAAGCTTTCTTT | CAWKKDRRLLDTEAFF
NA | TRBJ2-2 | NA | TRBV6-1 | TGTGCCAGCAGTGACGTTGCCAGCCCTAACACCGGGGAGCTGTTTTTT | CASSDVASPNTGELFF
NA | TRBJ1-2 | NA | TRBV14 | TGTGCCAGCAGCCAAGGGTTCATCGGCTATGGCTACACCTTC | CASSQGFIGYGYTF
NA | TRBJ2-1 | NA | TRBV7-3 | TGTGCCAGCAGCTTAACGTCGGGAGAGGGCGATGAGCAGTTCTTC | CASSLTSGEGDEQFF
NA | TRBJ2-3 | TRBD2 | TRBV2 | TGTGCCAGCACCCAATGGGCGGGGGGGAACACAGATACGCAGTATTTT | CASTQWAGGNTDTQYF
NA | TRBJ2-2 | TRBD2 | TRBV5-6 | TGTGCCAGCAGCTTGCGGCGAGCGGGGGCCGGGGAGCTGTTTTTT | CASSLRRAGAGELFF
NA | TRBJ1-6 | NA | TRBV11-2 | TGTGCCAGCAGCTCTCCGGCGGGCCAGGGCGTGAGCTCACCCCTCCACTTT | CASSSPAGQGVSSPLHF
NA | TRBJ2-7 | NA | TRBV5-1 | TGCGCCAGCAGCTTGGAACGTCAGCCTTCGGAGCAGTACTTC | CASSLERQPSEQYF
NA | TRBJ1-2 | TRBD1 | TRBV28 | TGTGCCAGCAGCATGCTTGAGACAGGGCCTACCACACCTTATGGCTACACCTTC | CASSMLETGPTTPYGYTF
NA | TRBJ2-1 | NA | TRBV9 | TGTGCCAGCAGCGTAGCGTCGGATAGCTCCTACAATGAGCAGTTCTTC | CASSVASDSSYNEQFF
NA | TRBJ1-4 | NA | TRBV2 | TGTGCCAGCAGTGTAGAAACGCCGAATGAAAAACTGTTTTTT | CASSVETPNEKLFF
NA | TRBJ1-1 | NA | TRBV6-4 | TGTGCCAGCCGCAGGACTTTCCTGGAGGACACTGAAGCTTTCTTT | CASRRTFLEDTEAFF
NA | TRBJ1-1 | NA | TRBV5-4 | TGTGCCAGCAGCTTGGCCAAGGGCGGGAACACTGAAGCTTTCTTT | CASSLAKGGNTEAFF
NA | TRBJ2-1 | TRBD2 | TRBV5-1 | TGCGCCAGCACAACAAGGACTAGCGGCTCCTACAATGAGCAGTTCTTC | CASTTRTSGSYNEQFF
NA | TRBJ1-1 | TRBD1 | TRBV18 | TGTGCCAGCTCACCAGCGGGACAGGAAAGCGCTGAAGCTTTCTTT | CASSPAGQESAEAFF
NA | TRBJ1-2 | NA | TRBV10-3 | TGTGCCATCAGTGAGCCCGACAGCGGTGATGGCTACACCTTC | CAISEPDSGDGYTF
NA | TRBJ1-1 | TRBD1 | TRBV6-5 | TGTGCCAGCAGTCACGGACAGGGGAACACTGAAGCTTTCTTT | CASSHGQGNTEAFF
NA | TRBJ1-2 | NA | TRBV25-1 | TGTGCCAGCAGTGCTGCGGGACATAACTATGGCTACACCTTC | CASSAAGHNYGYTF
NA | TRBJ2-7 | NA | TRBV28 | TGTGCCAGCAGTTTTCGTGGGACGAGCTCCTACGAGCAGTACTTC | CASSFRGTSSYEQYF
NA | TRBJ2-3 | NA | TRBV12-3/TRBV12-4 | TGTGCCAGCTCCTCCTTGCGCACAGATACGCAGTATTTT | CASSSLRTDTQYF
NA | TRBJ2-5 | TRBD1 | TRBV11-3 | TGTGCCAGCAGCTTAGGGTACAGGGGGAGGAAGACCCAGTACTTC | CASSLGYRGRKTQYF
NA | TRBJ2-7 | TRBD1 | TRBV7-9 | TGTGCCAGCAGCTTAGCACAGGGGATAGGAGAGCAGTACTTC | CASSLAQGIGEQYF
NA | TRBJ1-1 | NA | TRBV30 | TGTGCCTGGAGTGTGGGTTTAGGCACTGAAGCTTTCTTT | CAWSVGLGTEAFF
NA | TRBJ1-5 | NA | TRBV9 | TGTGCCAGCAGCCCAGCAAGGGAGGGCAATCAGCCCCAGCATTTT | CASSPAREGNQPQHF
NA | TRBJ1-3 | NA | TRBV4-1 | TGCGCCAGCAGCCAAGGACGTTCGCCCGCTGGAAACACCATATATTTT | CASSQGRSPAGNTIYF
NA | TRBJ2-1 | NA | TRBV12-3/TRBV12-4 | TGTGCCAGCACCATAAGGGGCGGACCTGAGCAGTTCTTC | CASTIRGGPEQFF
NA | TRBJ1-5 | NA | TRBV15 | TGTGCCACCAGCAGAGATAGATTTTTGAGCAATCAGCCCCAGCATTTT | CATSRDRFLSNQPQHF
NA | TRBJ1-1 | NA | TRBV9 | TGTGCCAGCAGCGTAGATCTGGACCCGAACACTGAAGCTTTCTTT | CASSVDLDPNTEAFF
NA | TRBJ1-2 | NA | TRBV13 | TGTGCCAGCAGCTTGGGCCATATGGACTATGGCTACACCTTC | CASSLGHMDYGYTF
NA | TRBJ1-2 | NA | TRBV24-1 | TGTGCCACCAGTGATTCTGGCAGGGAGAGGTATGGCTACACCTTC | CATSDSGRERYGYTF
NA | TRBJ1-6 | NA | TRBV2 | TGTGCCAGCAGTGAAGCCATGGATTCACCCCTCCACTTT | CASSEAMDSPLHF
NA | TRBJ1-4 | NA | TRBV4-1 | TGCGCCAGCAGCCAGATGCTGTCAAGTCACCTCTCAACTAATGAAAAACTGTTTTTT | CASSQMLSSHLSTNEKLFF
NA | TRBJ1-1 | NA | TRBV19 | TGTGCCAGTAGTCCCTTTGGGGGTCCGACTAACACTGAAGCTTTCTTT | CASSPFGGPTNTEAFF
NA | TRBJ1-5 | TRBD1 | TRBV4-1 | TGCGCCAGCAGCCAAGTGCTATTCACCGGGACAGGGGACAATCAGCCCCAGCATTTT | CASSQVLFTGTGDNQPQHF
NA | TRBJ2-5 | TRBD2 | TRBV7-9 | TGTGCCAGCAGCTTAAGGACTAGCGGGGGGCAGATTCGAGAGACCCAGTACTTC | CASSLRTSGGQIRETQYF
once | TRBJ1-1 | NA | TRBV10-1 | TGCGCCAGCAGAATGGGGCTAAGCACTGAAGCTTTCTTT | CASRMGLSTEAFF
once | TRBJ2-2 | TRBD2 | TRBV4-3 | TGCGCCAGCAGCCCCGAGAGCGGGACTAGCGGGGGAAACGCGAACACCGGGGAGCTGTTTTTT | CASSPESGTSGGNANTGELFF
NA | TRBJ1-5 | TRBD1 | TRBV18 | TGTGCCAGCTCATCCGGGACAGGGGGGAATCAGCCCCAGCATTTT | CASSSGTGGNQPQHF
NA | TRBJ2-5 | TRBD1 | TRBV24-1 | TGTGCCACCAGTGGGGGGACAGGGAAAGAGACCCAGTACTTC | CATSGGTGKETQYF
once | TRBJ1-2 | NA | TRBV12-3/TRBV12-4 | TGTGCCAGCAGAGGGGAGGGGAGCGGCTACACCTTC | CASRGEGSGYTF
NA | TRBJ1-1 | NA | TRBV19 | TGTGCCAGTAGTGGGACAAAGAACACTGAAGCTTTCTTT | CASSGTKNTEAFF
NA | TRBJ2-3 | NA | TRBV7-3 | TGTGCCAGCAGCCCTCAAACGGGGACAGATACGCAGTATTTT | CASSPQTGTDTQYF
NA | TRBJ2-1 | NA | TRBV28 | TGTGCCAGCAGTTTAAATGGTGGGACCCCGGGACACCATCTTGACAATGAGCAGTTCTTC | CASSLNGGTPGHHLDNEQFF
NA | TRBJ1-5 | NA | TRBV19 | TGTGCCAGTAGTCTACAGGATAGCAATCAGCCCCAGCATTTT | CASSLQDSNQPQHF
NA | TRBJ2-3 | TRBD1 | TRBV28 | TGTGCCATCCAGGGGGACACAGATACGCAGTATTTT | CAIQGDTDTQYF